Each of the 2 T cell receptor beta chains below was sequenced from the same sample in a study of T cells in Graves' hyperthyroidism and ophthalmopathy. Amplification of TCR beta CDR3 regions was performed using RNA transcripts as template. Researchers ran a first-round RT-PCR on the TCR CDR3 using the HTBI primer set. TCRdb ran MiXCR on the multiplex PCR reads and lists one entry per CDR3 protein. The sample includes under 350,000 distinct CDR3 sequences, 25% to 30% of them seen just once. The sample was blood. These receptors were collected from a man aged 40-50 years with Graves' hyperthyroidism that later progressed to Graves' ophthalmopathy.

The chain couples TRBV6-5 to TRBJ1-3; D unclear. Germline CDR1 reads MNHEY; CDR2 reads SVGAGI. The length of the CDR3 is 16 residues. The ends were cut back, 0 bases at V and 1 base at J, with 10 bases in the middle. The CDR3 loop reads CASSYSNMGSGNTIYF. The CDR3 DNA reads TGTGCCAGCAGTTACTCGAATATGGGATCTGGAAACACCATATATTTT.

The rearrangement joins TRBV28 to TRBJ2-5; TRBD1 might be the D (5 bases). In germline, CDR1 is MDHEN, CDR2 SYDVKM. The CDR3 covers 14 residues. V lost 5 bases, J lost 5 bases, and 15 bases lay in between. The CDR3 region is CASSPPQGWETQYF. Written as DNA, the CDR3 is TGTGCCAGCAGTCCACCGCAGGGTTGGGAGACCCAGTACTTC.